The 17 T cell receptor beta chains below come from one sample, sequenced in a study of blood T cell repertoires in COVID-19. The repertoire was sequenced with immunoSEQ multiplex PCR; TCRdb's copy has only in-frame clones and lacks some. The data show some 100,000 clones, roughly nine tenths seen once. The sequencing sample was made of peripheral blood. The receptor source for this set is a human donor with active COVID-19. The donor label of this sample is uncertain.

The CDR3: CAISDPQGSTDTQYF. The CDR3 bases are TGTGCCATCAGTGATCCACAGGGGAGCACAGATACGCAGTATTTT. The chain joins TRBV10-3 to TRBJ2-3; 7 nucleotides line up with TRBD1. Germline V gene data show CDR1 as ENHRY and CDR2 as SYGVKD. V lost 3 bases to trimming and J lost 0 bases; unmatched junction nucleotides: 3. This CDR3 is built from 15 residues.

The V gene is TRBV4-1, the J gene TRBJ2-1; perhaps TRBD2 as D (5 bases). The CDR3 is 15 amino acids. CDR1 MGHRA and CDR2 YSYEKL come from the germline V gene. Trimming removed 0 bases from V and 6 bases from J, with 12 bases in between. CDR3 amino acids: CASSQDKAGTNEQFF. In DNA form, the CDR3 reads TGCGCCAGCAGCCAAGACAAGGCGGGCACCAATGAGCAGTTCTTC.

The rearrangement uses TRBV9 and TRBJ2-5, with 10 bases matching TRBD2. The CDR3 has 15 amino acids. Unmatched junction bases numbered 7, after V lost 3 bases and J lost 5 bases. The V gene's germline CDR1 is SGDLS and CDR2 YYNGEE. CDR3 nucleotide sequence: TGTGCCAGCAGCGAGCGGGGGGGCGATCTGGAGACCCAGTACTTC. Protein sequence: CASSERGGDLETQYF.

The chain couples TRBV2 to TRBJ2-1; TRBD2 matches at 11 bases. This CDR3 has 15 amino acids. V was clipped by 7 bases and J by 4 bases; unmatched bases: 6. From germline, CDR1 is SNHLY and CDR2 FYNNEI. DNA of the CDR3: TGTGCCAGCATCGAGACTAGCGGGGTATACAATGAGCAGTTCTTC. Translated, it gives CASIETSGVYNEQFF.

This rearrangement joins TRBV5-1 to TRBJ2-7; TRBD1 aligns across 9 bases. With V trimmed by 4 bases and J by 4 bases, 9 bases remained unmatched. The germline CDR1 and CDR2 sequences are SGHRS and YFSETQ. The CDR3 has 15 residues. This CDR3 is CASSPPGQGVYEQYF. The DNA of the CDR3 is TGCGCCAGCAGCCCCCCGGGACAGGGAGTTTACGAGCAGTACTTC.

The chain is built from TRBV6-6 and TRBJ1-2, with D possibly TRBD1 on 6 matching bases. CDR3 length equals 13 residues. V was shortened by 2 bases and J by 4 bases, with 8 bases between the two germline ends. Germline loops: CDR1 MNHNY, CDR2 SVGAGI (reference sequence). CDR3 sequence reads: CASSYRDTYGYTF. CDR3 DNA sequence: TGTGCCAGCAGTTACAGGGACACCTATGGCTACACCTTC.

The CDR3 DNA reads TGTGCCAGTAGTATAGATCTCGGGCCCGGGACAGGGGGCTTTATTAACCTCGGCACTGAAGCTTTCTTT. It encodes CASSIDLGPGTGGFINLGTEAFF. The J gene is TRBJ1-1, the V gene TRBV19; 12 positions match TRBD1. Per germline, CDR1 LNHDA and CDR2 SQIVND (reference sequence). J lost 4 bases, V lost 0 bases, and 24 bases had no gene match. The CDR3 sequence is 23 residues long.

This rearrangement joins TRBV6-6 to TRBJ1-1, with TRBD1 matching over 7 bases. The CDR3 is 15 residues long. The germline CDR1 and CDR2 sequences are MNHNY and SVGAGI (reference sequence). V dropped 6 bases and J dropped 1; count of bases not matched to a gene: 8. CDR3 sequence reads: CASSSGQTSNTEAFF. CDR3 in DNA: TGTGCCAGCAGCTCGGGACAGACCTCGAACACTGAAGCTTTCTTT.

The chain has TRBV6-5 and TRBJ1-1; D is possibly TRBD1 (5 bases). Looked up from germline, CDR1 is MNHEY and CDR2 is SVGAGI. Between the trimmed V and J ends, which lost 8 bases and 6 bases, there was a span of 19 bases. This CDR3 region has 14 residues. The CDR3, as DNA: TGTGCCAGCCAAGGGTTGGGGCGATGGGCTGAAGCTTTCTTT. Residues: CASQGLGRWAEAFF.

V and J are TRBV5-6 and TRBJ2-1; D remains ambiguous. Germline values: CDR1 SGHDT, CDR2 YYEEEE. The CDR3 loop spans 12 amino acids. The V end lost 2 bases, the J end lost 8 bases, and 8 bases lay between the germline ends. As DNA, the CDR3 is TGTGCCAGCAGCTTTATGCGCGATGAGCAGTTCTTC. This translates into CASSFMRDEQFF.

The CDR3 nucleotides read TGTGCCAGCAGTTACCCCGGTGGAGGGGGCGATGCTTTCTTT. Residues: CASSYPGGGGDAFF. The rearrangement joins TRBV6-6 to TRBJ1-1, with 7 bases identical to TRBD1. Germline V gene lookup returns CDR1 MNHNY and CDR2 SVGAGI (reference sequence). The CDR3 is 14 amino acids. The V gene end was trimmed by 2 bases and the J gene end by 11 bases; junction bases not matched to a gene: 11.

The chain is built from TRBV5-4 and TRBJ1-2; D remains unclear. This CDR3 region has 14 residues. The V end lost 4 bases, the J end lost 3 bases, and 13 bases lay between the germline ends. CDR1 SGHNT and CDR2 YYREEE come from the germline V gene (reference sequence). The DNA of the CDR3 is TGTGCCAGCAGCGATATACGACACTACTATGGCTACACCTTC. Its protein product is CASSDIRHYYGYTF.

The genes are TRBV14 and TRBJ1-6; D is undetermined. V lost 4 bases, J lost 8 bases, and 15 bases lay in between. Germline CDR1 SGHDN, CDR2 FVKESK. The CDR3 has 15 amino acids. CDR3 region: CASSLRPPTDSPLHF. In nucleotides, the CDR3 is TGTGCCAGCAGCCTCAGGCCCCCCACTGATTCACCCCTCCACTTT.

In DNA, the CDR3 is TGTGCCAGCAGCCAAGATAGCAGTCACTATGGCTACACCTTC. Translated: CASSQDSSHYGYTF. V usage is TRBV14 and J usage is TRBJ1-2; D remains unclear. V lost 0 bases, J lost 3 bases, and 8 bases lay in between. The germline gives CDR1 SGHDN, CDR2 FVKESK. This CDR3 region has 14 residues. The full variable domain, in which reference TRBV14 and TRBJ1-2 provide the parts outside the CDR3, is EAGVTQFPSHSVIEKGQTVTLRCDPISGHDNLYWYRRVMGKEIKFLLHFVKESKQDESGMPNNRFLAERTGGTYSTLKVQPAELEDSGVYFCASSQDSSHYGYTFGSGTRLTVV.

This rearrangement joins TRBV27 to TRBJ1-5; 8 bases align to TRBD1. The trim removed 3 bases at V and 0 bases at J, leaving 13 bases unmatched. From germline, CDR1 is MNHEY and CDR2 SMNVEV (reference sequence). This CDR3 has 19 amino acids. The CDR3 spells CASSFDPRTGLGSNQPQHF. The CDR3 nucleotides are TGTGCCAGCAGTTTTGACCCAAGGACAGGGCTGGGTAGCAATCAGCCCCAGCATTTT.

The chain couples TRBV5-1 to TRBJ2-7, with 7 bases fitting TRBD1. The CDR3 loop spans 13 amino acids. With 8 bases clipped from V and 1 base from J, the junction kept 6 bases outside the gene matches. CDR1 and CDR2 (germline): SGHRS, YFSETQ. In nucleotides, the CDR3 is TGCGCCAGTGGCCGGGACAGTTCCTACGAGCAGTACTTC. Its translation is CASGRDSSYEQYF.

The V gene is TRBV14, the J gene TRBJ1-6; D perhaps matches TRBD1 (6 bases). The CDR3 is made up of 16 amino acids. The V gene lost 0 bases and the J gene lost 10 bases, with 16 bases spanning the gap. The germline CDR1 and CDR2 sequences are SGHDN and FVKESK. The CDR3 nucleotides are TGTGCCAGCAGCCAAGACAAGGGGGTCAAGAGCTCACCCCTCCACTTT. It encodes CASSQDKGVKSSPLHF.